This TCR beta chain was identified during a study of CD8+ T cells in alopecia areata (dated by TCRdb to 2017 to 2018). In terms of the full investigation: Skin from C3H/HeJ donors aged roughly 6-13 months with spontaneous alopecia was grafted onto female C3H/HeJ recipients aged roughly 7-10 weeks. The study used high-throughput TCRbeta sequencing to examine T cell clonal expansion in alopecia areata, in both the C3H/HeJ mouse model and human patients. Scalp tissue and sorted CD4+ and CD8+ peripheral blood T cells from patchy and totalis/universalis alopecia areata patients and from healthy controls were covered by human TCRbeta sequencing. Scalp clonality was compared across normal scalp (n=4), patchy alopecia areata scalp (n=8), and alopecia totalis/universalis scalp (n=8). RNA came from the PAXgene miRNA kit for fixed scalp, the miRNeasy kit for PBMCs, and the RNeasy kit for mouse skin. Amplification of TCRbeta CDR3 regions was done by immunoSEQ multiplex PCR using 35 Vbeta forward primers and 13 Jbeta reverse primers. Study-wide findings and limitations: Shared TCR sequences between patients were less evident than in mice, which may be partly attributable to HLA diversity in the patient population. Unlike mouse skin, where gammadelta T cells dominate, normal human skin contains resident alphabeta T cells that get sequenced too, which complicates analysis of the scalp TCR repertoire. Compared with normal scalp, lesional scalp, particularly in alopecia totalis/universalis, had higher clonality and more expanded CD8+ clones, which suggests antigenic drive.

Regarding this clone: The antigen it recognizes is unknown. Gene names and germline sequences here are all drawn from mouse data. The read halts 4 residues ahead of the CDR3 end, with the missing end drawn from the germline J gene.

Clipping removes 4 bases from V and 3 bases from J, with 4 as the unmatched junction base count. The CDR3 sequence holds 13 residues, the cysteine and phenylalanine included. Only the CDR3 bases that were read are kept: 27 of them, in frame from base 1. Taken from the germline V gene (reference sequence), the CDR1 and CDR2 loops are FNHDT and SITEND. Preparation of the library involved the immunoSEQ multiplex PCR assay. RNA was extracted from all samples and reverse transcribed into cDNA as template for TCR sequencing. First-strand cDNA was synthesized with SuperScript III using a 2:1 mix of oligo-dT and random hexamers. A synthetic immune receptor repertoire was used to measure amplification bias, and any remaining bias was corrected computationally. Libraries were sequenced on Illumina HiSeq with 60 bp reads covering the CDR3, read from J toward V. On the authors' methods: Raw reads were preprocessed to remove errors, and CDR3 was defined according to IMGT conventions as the region from the conserved cysteine to phenylalanine. To get clonality, Shannon entropy was normalized by log2 of the number of productive unique TCRs and the result was subtracted from 1. Scalp TCRbeta sequences were cross-referenced with sorted blood CD4 and CD8 repertoires so that the CD4 or CD8 identity of scalp clones could be inferred. As stored in TCRdb, this immuneACCESS dataset retains in-frame rearrangements with V and J assigned. A fraction of the clones does not appear; measured against another copy, unresolved V genes explain less than half of the discrepancy, and the remainder lacks a known reason. V and J calls and clone size are copied from that table; D and trimming were computed from the DNA. This sample includes about 110,000 clones, and none of them was observed just once. The ten largest account for around a fifth of the sample.

Recombination joined TRBV19 with TRBJ2-7, with 7 bases matching TRBD2. The receptor comes from a C3H/HeJ mouse with alopecia areata. This strain possesses the MHC haplotype H2-k. The sequencing sample was made of lesional skin. CDR3 region: CASSATGFYEQYF. CDR3 DNA, as far as it was read: TGTGCCAGCAGTGCGACTGGGTTCTAT.